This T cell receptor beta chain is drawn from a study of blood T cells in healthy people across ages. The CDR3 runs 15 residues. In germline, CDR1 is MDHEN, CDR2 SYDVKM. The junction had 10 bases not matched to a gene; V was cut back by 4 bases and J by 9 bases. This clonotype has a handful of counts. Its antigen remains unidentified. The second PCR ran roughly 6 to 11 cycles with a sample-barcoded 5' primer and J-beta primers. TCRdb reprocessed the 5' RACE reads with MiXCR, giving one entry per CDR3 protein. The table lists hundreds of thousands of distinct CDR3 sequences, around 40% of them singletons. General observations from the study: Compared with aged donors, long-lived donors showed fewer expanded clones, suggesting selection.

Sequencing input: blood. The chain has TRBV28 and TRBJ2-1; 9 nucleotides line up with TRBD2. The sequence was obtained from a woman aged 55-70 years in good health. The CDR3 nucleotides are TGTGCCAGCAGTTCTGGTAGCGGGAGTCGAGGTGAGCAGTTCTTC. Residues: CASSSGSGSRGEQFF.